Shown below are 10 T cell receptor beta chains from a single sample sequenced in a study of blood T cell repertoires in COVID-19. The repertoire was sequenced with immunoSEQ multiplex PCR; TCRdb's copy has only in-frame clones and lacks some. The profile shows tens of thousands of clones, around four fifths of them singletons. Source material: PBMCs or T cells enriched from blood (not recorded which). Every receptor here comes from a woman aged 45-65 years with acute COVID-19.

V and J are TRBV7-8 and TRBJ1-1; D is ambiguous. The germline V and J ends were trimmed by 5 bases and 1 base, with 14 bases remaining between them. The CDR3 is made up of 15 amino acids. The germline V gene encodes CDR1 SGHVS and CDR2 FQNEAQ. The CDR3 DNA reads TGTGCCAGCAGCCTACTTGAGACACCGAACACTGAAGCTTTCTTT. Protein: CASSLLETPNTEAFF.

The J gene is TRBJ1-2, the V gene TRBV30, with TRBD1 as a possible D gene (5 bases). The CDR3 has 13 amino acids. Germline values: CDR1 GTSNPN, CDR2 SVGIG (reference sequence). V lost 5 bases and J 1 base, leaving 11 bases between the germline ends. The CDR3 loop is CAWSQGNNYGYTF. The CDR3 DNA reads TGTGCCTGGTCCCAGGGAAATAACTATGGCTACACCTTC.

The V and J genes are TRBV5-1 and TRBJ2-1, with TRBD2 matching 11 bases. The CDR3 extends over 14 amino acids. V lost 6 bases, J lost 4 bases, and 3 bases stayed unmatched. Germline CDR1 and CDR2: SGHRS and YFSETQ. The CDR3 loop reads CASTGTSGYNEQFF. In nucleotides, the CDR3 is TGCGCCAGCACCGGGACTAGCGGTTACAATGAGCAGTTCTTC.

The chain is built from TRBV30 and TRBJ2-4; TRBD2 matches at 12 bases. This CDR3 has 16 residues. Per germline, CDR1 GTSNPN and CDR2 SVGIG (reference sequence). The V and J ends lost 4 bases and 9 bases, in that order; junction bases with no gene match: 13. CDR3 in amino acids: CAWNRLAGASGGIQYF. The CDR3 region has the DNA TGTGCCTGGAACCGACTAGCGGGGGCCTCGGGTGGCATTCAGTACTTC.

The rearrangement uses TRBV11-3 and TRBJ2-7, with 7 bases aligning to TRBD1. The CDR3 extends over 13 amino acids. Germline assignment: CDR1 SGHNT and CDR2 YENEEA. V shed 6 bases and J 2 bases; nucleotides not matched to a gene: 4. CDR3 bases: TGTGCCAGCAGTGACAGGGATACCTACGAGCAGTACTTC. Translation: CASSDRDTYEQYF.

The CDR3 spells CASSPWGRTNTEAFF. CDR3 nucleotide sequence: TGTGCCAGCTCACCATGGGGCAGGACAAACACTGAAGCTTTCTTT. This sequence joins TRBV18 and TRBJ1-1; TRBD1 is a possible D gene (5 bases). Germline V CDR1 and CDR2: KGHSH, LQKENI. Trimming removed 2 bases at V and 2 bases at J, with 12 bases between. There are 15 residues in the CDR3.

This clone was observed a single time. As DNA, the CDR3 is TGTGCCACCAGCTTTCACAGGGGGTTGCAGTTCTTC. It specifies CATSFHRGLQFF. The chain couples TRBV15 to TRBJ2-1, with 8 bases that match TRBD1. This CDR3 spans 12 amino acids. Losses at the gene ends were 5 bases for V and 12 bases for J; bases not matched to a gene: 6. Germline loops: CDR1 LNHNV, CDR2 YYDKDF (reference sequence).

V and J are TRBV30 and TRBJ2-1; D unclear. Germline V gene sequence: CDR1 GTSNPN, CDR2 SVGIG (reference sequence). The CDR3 extends over 12 amino acids. Trimming removed 0 bases at V and 4 bases at J, with 4 bases between. The CDR3 is CAWSVQYNEQFF. CDR3 bases: TGTGCCTGGAGTGTCCAGTACAATGAGCAGTTCTTC.

This clone was observed a few times. V is TRBV6-5 and J is TRBJ1-2; tentative D call: TRBD1 (6 bases). The germline V gene has CDR1 MNHEY and CDR2 SVGAGI. The CDR3 spans 14 residues. Trimming left V 6 bases short and J 4 bases short, with 15 bases between. CDR3 DNA: TGTGCCAGCAGACCTATACAGGGATCCTATGGCTACACCTTC. Amino acid sequence: CASRPIQGSYGYTF.

V is TRBV7-3 and J is TRBJ1-5; 7 nucleotides align to TRBD1. Germline CDR1 and CDR2: SGHTA and FQGTGA. CDR3 size: 18 residues. Germline trimming cut 1 base from V and 0 bases from J; bases unmatched to any gene: 9. The CDR3 DNA follows: TGTGCCAGCAGCTTAAGGTCAGTGGGACAGTATAGCAATCAGCCCCAGCATTTT. Translated, it gives CASSLRSVGQYSNQPQHF.